This paragraph covers one T cell receptor (beta chain) sequence. This specimen comes from a study of cytomegalovirus exposure and HLA in healthy donors. Study at large: About 200 million T cells yielded 90 million to 130 million unique TCR beta sequences, as an earlier analysis found.

Both 60 Vbeta primers and 13 Jbeta primers went into the PCR. In the authors' methods: Roughly 11 million of the 60 million to 90 million unique TCR beta chains counted in a later analysis were shared. The method was immunoSEQ multiplex PCR; TCRdb's version includes in-frame clones alone and lacks a portion of them. V and J calls and clone size are as listed in that table; D and trimming were resolved from the DNA. The sample lists approximately 200,000 clones, roughly 80% occurring once. This CDR3 region has 15 residues. Trimming shortened V by 4 bases and J by 4 bases, and 16 bases separated the two germline ends. The germline V gene has CDR1 LGHNA and CDR2 YNFKEQ. As for the donors, each was a healthy bone marrow donor.

Sequencing used PBMCs. This receptor was taken from a boy younger than 18 in good health and CMV-seronegative. This rearrangement joins TRBV4-2 to TRBJ1-2; perhaps TRBD1 as D (5 bases). Written as DNA, the CDR3 is TGTGCCAGCAGCCCTTCACGACGGGGGGTCTATGGCTACACCTTC. Translation: CASSPSRRGVYGYTF.